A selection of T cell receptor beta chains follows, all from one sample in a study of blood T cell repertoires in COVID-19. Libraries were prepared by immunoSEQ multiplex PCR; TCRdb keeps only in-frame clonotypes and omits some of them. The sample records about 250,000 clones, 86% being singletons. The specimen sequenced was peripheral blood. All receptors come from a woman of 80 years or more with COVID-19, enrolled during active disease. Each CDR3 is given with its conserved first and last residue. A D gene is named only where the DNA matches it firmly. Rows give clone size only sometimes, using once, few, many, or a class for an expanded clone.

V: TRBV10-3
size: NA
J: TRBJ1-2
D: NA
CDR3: CAIKAGDYGYTF
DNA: TGTGCCATCAAGGCAGGGGACTATGGCTACACCTTC

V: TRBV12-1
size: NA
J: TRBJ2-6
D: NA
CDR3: CASTQGLSGANVLTF
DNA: TGTGCCAGCACCCAGGGGCTTTCTGGGGCCAACGTCCTGACTTTC

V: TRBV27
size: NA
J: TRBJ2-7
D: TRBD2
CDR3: CASSSGSGVYEQYF
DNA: TGTGCCAGCAGTTCAGGTAGCGGGGTCTACGAGCAGTACTTC

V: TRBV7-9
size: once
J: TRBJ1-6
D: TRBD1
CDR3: CASRVQGAVQNSPLHF
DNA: TGTGCCAGCAGGGTACAGGGGGCGGTTCAGAATTCACCCCTCCACTTT

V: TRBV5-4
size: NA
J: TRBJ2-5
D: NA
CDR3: CASSSHRPGEETQYF
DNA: TGTGCCAGCAGCTCCCATAGACCGGGGGAGGAGACCCAGTACTTC

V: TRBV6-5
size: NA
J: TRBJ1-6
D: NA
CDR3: CASSSTGTTYSPLHF
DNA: TGTGCCAGCAGTTCAACCGGGACTACATATTCACCCCTCCACTTT

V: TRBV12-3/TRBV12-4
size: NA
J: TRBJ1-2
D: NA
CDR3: CASSFQRYGYTF
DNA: TGTGCCAGCAGTTTTCAGCGTTATGGCTACACCTTC

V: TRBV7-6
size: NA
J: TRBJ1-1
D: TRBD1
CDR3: CASSPTGGTEAFF
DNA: TGTGCCAGCAGCCCGACAGGGGGCACTGAAGCTTTCTTT

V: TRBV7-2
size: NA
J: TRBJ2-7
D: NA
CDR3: CASSWGGLSYEQYF
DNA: TGTGCCAGCAGTTGGGGGGGGCTGAGCTACGAGCAGTACTTC

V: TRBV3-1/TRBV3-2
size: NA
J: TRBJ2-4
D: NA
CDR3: CASSRYKPPGEGDKNIQYF
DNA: TGTGCCAGCAGCCGCTACAAACCCCCGGGGGAGGGGGACAAAAACATTCAGTACTTC

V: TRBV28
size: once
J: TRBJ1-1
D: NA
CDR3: CASSLFGAMNTEAFF
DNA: TGTGCCAGCAGTTTATTCGGAGCCATGAACACTGAAGCTTTCTTT

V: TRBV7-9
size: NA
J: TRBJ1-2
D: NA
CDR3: CASGAGNYGYTF
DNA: TGTGCCAGCGGGGCTGGGAACTATGGCTACACCTTC

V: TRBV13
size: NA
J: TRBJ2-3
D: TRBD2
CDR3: CASSLELAGSTDTQYF
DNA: TGTGCCAGCAGCTTAGAACTAGCGGGGAGCACAGATACGCAGTATTTT

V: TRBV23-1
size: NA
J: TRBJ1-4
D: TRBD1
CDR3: CASTRREGPGQINEKLFF
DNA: TGCGCCAGCACTCGGCGAGAGGGGCCGGGACAGATTAATGAAAAACTGTTTTTT

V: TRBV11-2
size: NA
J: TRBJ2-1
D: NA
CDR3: CASSLGQGPDEQFF
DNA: TGTGCCAGCAGCTTAGGTCAGGGGCCCGATGAGCAGTTCTTC

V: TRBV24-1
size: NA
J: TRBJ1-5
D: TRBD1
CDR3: CATSDPGQGQPQHF
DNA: TGTGCCACCAGTGATCCGGGACAGGGACAGCCCCAGCATTTT

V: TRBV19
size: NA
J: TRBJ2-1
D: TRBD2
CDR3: CASSIEASGVPSSYNEQFF
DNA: TGTGCCAGTAGTATAGAAGCTAGCGGGGTTCCAAGCTCCTACAATGAGCAGTTCTTC

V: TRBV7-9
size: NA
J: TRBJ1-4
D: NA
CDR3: CASSRRGPSNEKLFF
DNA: TGTGCCAGCAGCCGGCGGGGTCCGAGTAATGAAAAACTGTTTTTT

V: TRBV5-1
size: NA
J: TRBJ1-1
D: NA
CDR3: CASFRRQGEAFF
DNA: TGCGCCAGCTTTAGAAGGCAGGGCGAAGCTTTCTTT

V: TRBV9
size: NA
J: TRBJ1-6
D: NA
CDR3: CASSANAFGGSPLHF
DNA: TGTGCCAGCAGCGCCAACGCATTTGGGGGGTCACCCCTCCACTTT

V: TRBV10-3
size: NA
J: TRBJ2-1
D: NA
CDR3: CAISETSLSSFEQFF
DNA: TGTGCCATCAGTGAGACCTCCCTATCTAGCTTTGAGCAGTTCTTC

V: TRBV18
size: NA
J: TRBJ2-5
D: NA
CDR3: CASSPGAVLETQYF
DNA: TGTGCCAGCTCACCTGGCGCGGTATTAGAGACCCAGTACTTC

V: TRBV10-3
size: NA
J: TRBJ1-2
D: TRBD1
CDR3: CAIRSLTGPSGGGYTF
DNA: TGTGCCATCAGGAGCCTGACAGGTCCCTCAGGGGGAGGCTACACCTTC

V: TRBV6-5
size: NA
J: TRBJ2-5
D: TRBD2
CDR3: CASRGSGGAWETQYF
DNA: TGTGCCAGCAGGGGAAGCGGGGGGGCCTGGGAGACCCAGTACTTC

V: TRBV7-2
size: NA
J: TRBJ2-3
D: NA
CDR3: CASSFMPGRGGDSTDTQYF
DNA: TGTGCCAGCAGCTTCATGCCGGGCCGAGGGGGAGATAGCACAGATACGCAGTATTTT

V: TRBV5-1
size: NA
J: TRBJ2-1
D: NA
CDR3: CASSRQGGDRNEQFF
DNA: TGCGCCAGCAGCCGTCAGGGGGGAGATCGCAATGAGCAGTTCTTC

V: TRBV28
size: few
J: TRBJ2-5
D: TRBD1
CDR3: CASRPQGTRAETQYF
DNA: TGTGCCAGCAGACCACAGGGGACAAGGGCAGAGACCCAGTACTTC

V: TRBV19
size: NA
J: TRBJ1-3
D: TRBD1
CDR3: CASNKPGQGAPGNTIYF
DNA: TGTGCCAGTAATAAGCCGGGACAGGGGGCACCTGGAAACACCATATATTTT

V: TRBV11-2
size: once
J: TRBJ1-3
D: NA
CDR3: CASSLQGSGNTIYF
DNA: TGTGCCAGCAGCCTACAGGGCTCTGGAAACACCATATATTTT

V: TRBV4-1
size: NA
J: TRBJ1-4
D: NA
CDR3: CASSLQGATNEKLFF
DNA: TGCGCCAGCAGCCTACAGGGAGCAACTAATGAAAAACTGTTTTTT

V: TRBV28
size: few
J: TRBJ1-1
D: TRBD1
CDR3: CASGSGQPVTEAFF
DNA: TGTGCCAGCGGATCGGGACAGCCAGTAACTGAAGCTTTCTTT

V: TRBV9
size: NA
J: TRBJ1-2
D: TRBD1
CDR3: CASSVGQGLTNYGYTF
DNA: TGTGCCAGCAGCGTAGGACAGGGTTTGACAAACTATGGCTACACCTTC

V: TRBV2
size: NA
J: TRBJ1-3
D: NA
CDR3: CASSEAGHSSGNTIYF
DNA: TGTGCCAGCAGTGAAGCGGGGCATAGCTCTGGAAACACCATATATTTT

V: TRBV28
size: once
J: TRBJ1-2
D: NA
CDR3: CASSSGDRYGYTF
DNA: TGTGCCAGCAGCTCAGGGGACCGCTATGGCTACACCTTC

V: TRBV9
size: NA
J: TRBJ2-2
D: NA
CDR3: CASSVIQGKNTGELFF
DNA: TGTGCCAGCAGCGTAATACAGGGAAAGAACACCGGGGAGCTGTTTTTT

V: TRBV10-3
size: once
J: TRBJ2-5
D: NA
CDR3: CAISATGNSETQYF
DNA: TGTGCCATCAGTGCAACAGGGAACTCAGAGACCCAGTACTTC

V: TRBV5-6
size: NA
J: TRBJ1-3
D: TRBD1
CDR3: CASSLGQGFGNTIYF
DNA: TGTGCCAGCAGCTTGGGACAGGGTTTTGGGAACACCATATATTTT

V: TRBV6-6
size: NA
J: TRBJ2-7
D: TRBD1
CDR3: CASSGTGISYEQYF
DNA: TGTGCCAGCAGTGGGACAGGGATTTCCTACGAGCAGTACTTC

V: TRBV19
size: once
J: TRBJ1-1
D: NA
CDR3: CASSPRGGVGGSTEAFF
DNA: TGTGCCAGTAGTCCGCGAGGTGGAGTTGGAGGAAGCACTGAAGCTTTCTTT

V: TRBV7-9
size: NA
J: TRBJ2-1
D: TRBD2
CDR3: CASSLGRGVRNEQFF
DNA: TGTGCCAGCAGCTTAGGGCGGGGGGTCCGCAATGAGCAGTTCTTC

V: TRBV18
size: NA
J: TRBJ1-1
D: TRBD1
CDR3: CASSSTGGTEAFF
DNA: TGTGCCAGCTCATCTACAGGGGGCACTGAAGCTTTCTTT

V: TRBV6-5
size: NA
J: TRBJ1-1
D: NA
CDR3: CASSYTGRTEAFF
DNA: TGTGCCAGCAGTTACACAGGGCGCACTGAAGCTTTCTTT

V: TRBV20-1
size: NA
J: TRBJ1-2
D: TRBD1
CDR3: CSASIGGETHGYTF
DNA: TGCAGTGCTAGTATAGGGGGCGAAACCCATGGCTACACCTTC

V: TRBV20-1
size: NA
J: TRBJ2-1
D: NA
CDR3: CSAPGQGGQFF
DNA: TGCAGTGCTCCGGGACAAGGGGGACAGTTCTTC

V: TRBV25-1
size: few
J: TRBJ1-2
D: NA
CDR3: CASSDSGLGYTF
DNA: TGTGCCAGCAGTGATTCTGGCCTCGGCTACACCTTC

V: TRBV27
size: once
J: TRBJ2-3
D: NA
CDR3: CASRLGPSTDTQYF
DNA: TGTGCCAGTCGATTGGGGCCGAGCACAGATACGCAGTATTTT

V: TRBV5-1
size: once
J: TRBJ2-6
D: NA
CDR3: CASSWSSGANVLTF
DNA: TGCGCCAGCAGTTGGAGCTCTGGGGCCAACGTCCTGACTTTC

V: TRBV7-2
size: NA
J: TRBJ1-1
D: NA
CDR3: CASSLVAGIDTEAFF
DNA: TGTGCCAGCAGCTTAGTCGCGGGGATCGACACTGAAGCTTTCTTT

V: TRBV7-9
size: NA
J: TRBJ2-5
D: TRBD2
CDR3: CASSLAPSGGTRKETQYF
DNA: TGTGCCAGCAGCTTAGCCCCCAGCGGGGGGACACGGAAAGAGACCCAGTACTTC

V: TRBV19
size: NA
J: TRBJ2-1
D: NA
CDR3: CASSIFVTDSYNEQFF
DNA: TGTGCCAGTAGTATTTTCGTCACTGACTCCTACAATGAGCAGTTCTTC

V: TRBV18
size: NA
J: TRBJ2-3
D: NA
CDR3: CASSPDRRADTQYF
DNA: TGTGCCAGCTCACCTGACCGGAGGGCAGATACGCAGTATTTT

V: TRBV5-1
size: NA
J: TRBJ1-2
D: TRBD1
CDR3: CASRSGQGLYGYTF
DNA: TGCGCCAGCAGATCGGGACAGGGCCTCTATGGCTACACCTTC

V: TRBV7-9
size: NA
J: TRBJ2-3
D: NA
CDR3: CASSRGAEMLDTQYF
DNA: TGTGCCAGCAGCCGTGGGGCCGAAATGTTGGATACGCAGTATTTT

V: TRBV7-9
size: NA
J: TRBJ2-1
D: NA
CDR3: CASSLSRGTNVYNEQFF
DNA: TGTGCCAGCAGCCTAAGTAGAGGAACGAACGTCTACAATGAGCAGTTCTTC

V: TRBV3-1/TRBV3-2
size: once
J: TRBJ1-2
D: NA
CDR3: CASSQEVRGGSGYTF
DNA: TGTGCCAGCAGCCAGGAGGTACGCGGGGGTAGCGGCTACACCTTC

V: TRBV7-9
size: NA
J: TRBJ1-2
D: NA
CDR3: CASSLGTGSYGYTF
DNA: TGTGCCAGCAGCTTAGGTACAGGGAGCTATGGCTACACCTTC

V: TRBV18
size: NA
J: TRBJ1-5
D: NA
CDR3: CASSATDSNQPQHF
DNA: TGTGCCAGCTCAGCTACAGATAGCAATCAGCCCCAGCATTTT